This passage covers 23 T cell receptor beta chains from one sample sequenced in a study of CD8 T cells in Susac syndrome. With random hexamers, reverse transcription was performed on roughly 0.45 to 1 ug of RNA. TCRdb reanalysed the immunoSEQ multiplex PCR reads using MiXCR and keeps one entry per CDR3 protein. Among a few hundred thousand distinct CDR3 sequences listed, approximately 90% were seen once. Sequencing was carried out using CD8+ T cells from PBMCs. The source is a human donor with multiple sclerosis.

This rearrangement joins TRBV7-9 to TRBJ2-1, with 8 bases aligning to TRBD2. Trimming took 5 bases from V and 5 from J; bases not matched to a gene: 5. CDR3 length: 14 amino acids. Germline V gives CDR1 SEHNR, CDR2 FQNEAQ (reference sequence). CDR3 sequence: CASSVGTRDNEQFF. In DNA, the CDR3 is TGTGCCAGCAGCGTCGGGACTAGGGACAATGAGCAGTTCTTC.

The gene calls are TRBV7-9 and TRBJ1-1; D uncertain. CDR3 length equals 14 residues. Trimming removed 6 bases from V and 0 bases from J, with 11 bases in between. CDR1 SEHNR and CDR2 FQNEAQ come from the germline V gene (reference sequence). The CDR3 DNA sequence: TGTGCCAGCAGTGGTCCAGCCCTGAACACTGAAGCTTTCTTT. This translates into CASSGPALNTEAFF.

The V call is TRBV12-3 or TRBV12-4, the J call TRBJ2-3; TRBD2 might be the D (6 bases). V dropped 3 bases and J dropped 3 bases, with 10 bases sitting between them. CDR3 length: 14 amino acids. The CDR3 coding sequence is TGTGCCAGCAGTTTTAGCGGAGAGACAGATACGCAGTATTTT. Protein sequence: CASSFSGETDTQYF.

The V and J genes are TRBV5-1 and TRBJ2-5; 14 nucleotides match TRBD2. CDR3 length equals 17 residues. CDR1 is SGHRS and CDR2 is YFSETQ in the germline V gene. The ends lost 4 bases at V and 0 bases at J; junction bases unmatched: 5. The CDR3 nucleotides read TGCGCCAGCAGCCCCGGGACTAGCGGGGGCCACCAAGAGACCCAGTACTTC. As protein: CASSPGTSGGHQETQYF.

The genes are TRBV20-1 and TRBJ2-7; 7 nucleotides line up with TRBD2. This CDR3 region has 13 residues. CDR1 DFQATT and CDR2 SNEGSKA come from the germline V gene (reference sequence). The V gene end was trimmed by 5 bases and the J gene end by 3 bases; junction bases not matched to a gene: 7. As DNA, the CDR3 is TGCAGTGCTCCGGCGGGGGATGGCTACGAGCAGTACTTC. It specifies CSAPAGDGYEQYF.

Only a few counts were recorded for this clonotype. The chain uses TRBV19 and TRBJ2-7, with unresolved D. This CDR3 is 11 amino acids long. Germline CDR1 and CDR2: LNHDA and SQIVND (reference sequence). V was shortened by 5 bases and J by 6 bases, with 8 bases between the two germline ends. The CDR3 reads CASSLGVEQYF. DNA of the CDR3: TGTGCCAGTAGTCTCGGTGTCGAGCAGTACTTC.

The gene calls are TRBV7-9 and TRBJ2-7, with 7 nucleotides matching TRBD1. After removal of 4 bases from V and 5 bases from J, the junction contained 5 bases not matched to a gene. The CDR3 totals 13 residues. CDR1 SEHNR and CDR2 FQNEAQ come from the germline V gene (reference sequence). The CDR3, as DNA: TGTGCCAGCAGCTCCTTCAGGGGGAACGAGCAGTACTTC. This codes for CASSSFRGNEQYF.

The chain is built from TRBV7-6 and TRBJ1-1; D call uncertain. Looked up from germline, CDR1 is SGHVS and CDR2 is FNYEAQ. The CDR3 runs 15 residues. V lost 2 bases and J 6 bases, leaving 16 bases between the germline ends. This CDR3 is CASSLSPGFFAEAFF. The CDR3 DNA reads TGTGCCAGCAGCTTATCGCCGGGGTTTTTCGCTGAAGCTTTCTTT. The variable domain in full, with the rest retrieved from reference TRBV7-6 and TRBJ1-1, is GAGVSQSPRYKVTKRGQDVALRCDPISGHVSLYWYRQALGQGPEFLTYFNYEAQQDKSGLPNDRFSAERPEGSISTLTIQRTEQRDSAMYRCASSLSPGFFAEAFFGQGTRLTVV.

The chain employs TRBV20-1 and TRBJ2-3, with D perhaps being TRBD1 or TRBD2 (6 bases each). The germline V gene encodes CDR1 DFQATT and CDR2 SNEGSKA (reference sequence). Trimming removed 6 bases at V and 3 bases at J, with 16 bases between. This CDR3 is built from 14 residues. The CDR3, as DNA: TGCAGTGCGCAAAACAGGGACTCTACAGATACGCAGTATTTT. The encoded protein is CSAQNRDSTDTQYF.

This chain joins TRBV19 and TRBJ2-5; tentatively, D is TRBD1 (5 bases). Germline values: CDR1 LNHDA, CDR2 SQIVND (reference sequence). V was shortened by 6 bases and J by 1 base, with 12 bases between the two germline ends. This CDR3 region has 14 residues. CDR3 bases: TGTGCCAGTAGCGATGACAGACCCCAAGAGACCCAGTACTTC. The encoded protein is CASSDDRPQETQYF.

The chain employs TRBV12-3 or TRBV12-4 and TRBJ2-2; D ambiguous. This CDR3 has 12 residues. Trimming pared 6 bases from V and 8 bases from J, leaving 10 bases between. CDR3 protein: CASSLGIGELFF. The CDR3 DNA reads as TGTGCCAGCAGCCTAGGGATTGGGGAGCTGTTTTTT.

The chain joins TRBV12-3 or TRBV12-4 to TRBJ2-1, with TRBD2 matching 10 bases. The CDR3 is made up of 15 amino acids. V lost 2 bases, J lost 4 bases, and 2 bases stayed unmatched. CDR3 in DNA: TGTGCCAGCAGTTTAAGGACTAGCGGTTACAATGAGCAGTTCTTC. The encoded protein is CASSLRTSGYNEQFF.

The chain couples TRBV29-1 to TRBJ2-7; 9 nucleotides agree with TRBD1. In germline, CDR1 is SQVTM, CDR2 ANQGSEA. After removal of 7 bases from V and 4 bases from J, the junction contained 8 bases not matched to a gene. The CDR3 has 13 amino acids. The CDR3 sequence: CSAWTGVTYEQYF. The CDR3 DNA follows: TGCAGCGCTTGGACAGGGGTGACATACGAGCAGTACTTC.

This clonotype occurred once. The CDR3 region has the DNA TGTGCCAGTAGTTACTCCCCGACAAGACCCTATGGCTACACCTTC. This codes for CASSYSPTRPYGYTF. J is TRBJ1-2 and V is TRBV19; D uncertain. The CDR3 spans 15 residues. V gave up 5 bases and J gave up 4 bases, with 17 bases separating them. Germline V CDR1 and CDR2: LNHDA, SQIVND (reference sequence).

The chain joins TRBV19 to TRBJ1-1; tentative D call: TRBD1 (5 bases). Germline assignment: CDR1 LNHDA and CDR2 SQIVND (reference sequence). Trimming shortened V by 3 bases and J by 6 bases, and 14 bases separated the two germline ends. The CDR3 has 14 amino acids. CDR3 nucleotide sequence: TGTGCCAGTAGTATTCCCGGGGGGATATCTGAAGCTTTCTTT. Translated, it gives CASSIPGGISEAFF. Using reference TRBV19 and TRBJ1-1 for the parts outside the CDR3, the full variable domain is DGGITQSPKYLFRKEGQNVTLSCEQNLNHDAMYWYRQDPGQGLRLIYYSQIVNDFQKGDIAEGYSVSREKKESFPLTVTSAQKNPTAFYLCASSIPGGISEAFFGQGTRLTVV.

The rearrangement uses TRBV21-1 and TRBJ1-5; the table's D gene call, TRBD1, was not cross checked with the DNA. TRBV21-1 is annotated as a pseudogene. There are 16 residues in the CDR3. The chain's CDR3 is CASRTDGQSFNQPQHF. In DNA form, the CDR3 reads TGTGCCAGCAGGACCGATGGACAGTCTTTTAATCAGCCCCAGCATTTT.

This chain links TRBV9 with TRBJ2-1; 14 nucleotides align to TRBD2. The CDR3 sequence is 14 residues long. The germline V gene encodes CDR1 SGDLS and CDR2 YYNGEE. With 3 bases clipped from V and 9 bases from J, the junction kept 2 bases outside the gene matches. This chain's CDR3 is CASSETSGGGEQFF. For the CDR3, the DNA is TGTGCCAGCAGCGAGACTAGCGGGGGGGGTGAGCAGTTCTTC. The whole variable domain, filled in from reference TRBV9 and TRBJ2-1, reads DSGVTQTPKHLITATGQRVTLRCSPRSGDLSVYWYQQSLDQGLQFLIQYYNGEERAKGNILERFSAQQFPDLHSELNLSSLELGDSALYFCASSETSGGGEQFFGPGTRLTVL.

As for this clonotype: Sequence at one end of the junction differs from germline and may be a read error. The rearrangement links TRBV19 to TRBJ2-1, with TRBD1 as a possible D gene (6 bases). The CDR3 sequence is 17 residues long. Germline V gene lookup returns CDR1 LNHDA and CDR2 SQIVND (reference sequence). CDR3 residues: CASSIGAGASSYNEQFF. CDR3 sequence (DNA): TGTGCCAGTAGCATAGGGGCAGGGGCTAGCTCCTACAATGAGCAGTTCTTC.

The genes are TRBV13 and TRBJ2-7; no firm D call. V was shortened by 2 bases and J by 10 bases, with 12 bases between the two germline ends. CDR1 is PRHDT and CDR2 is FYEKMQ in the germline V gene (reference sequence). The CDR3 contains 12 residues. This CDR3 is CASSLLGAVQYF. In nucleotides, the CDR3 is TGTGCCAGCAGCTTATTGGGTGCCGTTCAGTACTTC.

V gene TRBV4-3 combines with J gene TRBJ2-1; the match to TRBD2 covers 10 bases. Germline V CDR1 and CDR2: LGHNA, YSLEER. J lost 7 bases, V lost 5 bases, and 11 bases had no gene match. The CDR3 runs 16 residues. CDR3 amino acids: CASSDGSGRAGNEQFF. In DNA form, the CDR3 reads TGCGCCAGCAGCGATGGCAGCGGGAGGGCGGGGAATGAGCAGTTCTTC.

This chain uses TRBV6-5 with TRBJ1-3, with 8 bases identical to TRBD1. After removal of 0 bases from V and 2 bases from J, the junction contained 12 bases not matched to a gene. CDR3 size: 19 residues. Germline V gene lookup returns CDR1 MNHEY and CDR2 SVGAGI. The CDR3 sequence is CASSYSVDATGVTGNTIYF. As DNA, the CDR3 is TGTGCCAGCAGTTACTCCGTCGACGCGACAGGGGTTACTGGAAACACCATATATTTT.

This clonotype showed up just once. This chain links TRBV4-3 with TRBJ2-1; D may be TRBD1 or TRBD2 (5 bases each). Trimming took 0 bases from V and 7 from J, leaving 19 bases between them. Germline V lookup: CDR1 LGHNA, CDR2 YSLEER. This CDR3 contains 17 residues. CDR3 protein: CASSQDLFLTGPNEQFF. CDR3 DNA: TGCGCCAGCAGCCAAGATCTCTTCCTTACGGGGCCAAATGAGCAGTTCTTC.

This sequence joins TRBV5-6 and TRBJ2-3, with 7 positions matching TRBD2. With V trimmed by 4 bases and J by 2 bases, 4 bases remained unmatched. Germline V gives CDR1 SGHDT, CDR2 YYEEEE. This CDR3 spans 14 amino acids. CDR3 DNA sequence: TGTGCCAGCAGCGTGAGCGGGAACACAGATACGCAGTATTTT. Residues: CASSVSGNTDTQYF.